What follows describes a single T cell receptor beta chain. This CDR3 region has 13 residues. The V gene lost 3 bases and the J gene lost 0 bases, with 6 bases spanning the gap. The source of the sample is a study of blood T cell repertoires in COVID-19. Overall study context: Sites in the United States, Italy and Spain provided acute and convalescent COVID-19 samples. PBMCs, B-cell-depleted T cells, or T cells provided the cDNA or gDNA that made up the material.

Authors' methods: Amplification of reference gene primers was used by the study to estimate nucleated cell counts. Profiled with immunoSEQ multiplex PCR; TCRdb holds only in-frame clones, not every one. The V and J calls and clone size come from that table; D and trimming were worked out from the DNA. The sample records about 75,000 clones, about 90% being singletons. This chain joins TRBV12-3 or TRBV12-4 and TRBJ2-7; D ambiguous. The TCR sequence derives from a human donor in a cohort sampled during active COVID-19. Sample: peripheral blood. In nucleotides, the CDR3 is TGTGCCAGCAGTTTTGGCAACTCCTACGAGCAGTACTTC. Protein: CASSFGNSYEQYF.